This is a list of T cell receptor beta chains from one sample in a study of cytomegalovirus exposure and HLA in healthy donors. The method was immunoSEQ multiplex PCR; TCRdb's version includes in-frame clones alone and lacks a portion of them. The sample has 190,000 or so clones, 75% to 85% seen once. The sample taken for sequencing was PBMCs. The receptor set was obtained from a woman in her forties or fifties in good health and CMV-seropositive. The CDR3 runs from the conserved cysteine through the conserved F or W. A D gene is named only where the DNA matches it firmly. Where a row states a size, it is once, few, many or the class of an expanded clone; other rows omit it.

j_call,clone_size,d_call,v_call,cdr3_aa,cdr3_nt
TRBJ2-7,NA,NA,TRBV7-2,CASSRPGYEQYF,TGTGCCAGCAGCCGCCCGGGGTACGAGCAGTACTTC
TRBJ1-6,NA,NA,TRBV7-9,CASSLAESSPLHF,TGTGCCAGCAGCTTAGCAGAGAGTTCACCCCTCCACTTT
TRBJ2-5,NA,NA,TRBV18,CASSRSDQETQYF,TGTGCCAGCTCACGGAGCGACCAAGAGACCCAGTACTTC
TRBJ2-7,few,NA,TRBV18,CASSPTSYEQYF,TGTGCCAGCTCACCGACTAGCTACGAGCAGTACTTC
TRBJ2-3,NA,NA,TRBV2,CASRDRGNTQYF,TGTGCCAGCAGGGACCGGGGAAATACGCAGTATTTT
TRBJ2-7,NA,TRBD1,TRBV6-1,CASSSDRAGQYF,TGTGCCAGCAGCTCGGACAGGGCTGGGCAGTACTTC
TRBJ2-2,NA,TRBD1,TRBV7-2,CASSRRTGGELFF,TGTGCCAGCAGCAGACGGACAGGGGGAGAGCTGTTTTTT
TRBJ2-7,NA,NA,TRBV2,CASSDPLAYEQYF,TGTGCCAGCAGTGACCCACTAGCCTACGAGCAGTACTTC
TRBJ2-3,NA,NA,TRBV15,CATSRDPSGSSTDTQYF,TGTGCCACCAGCAGAGATCCTTCAGGATCAAGCACAGATACGCAGTATTTT
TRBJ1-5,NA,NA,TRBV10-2,CASTPGDQPQHF,TGCGCCAGCACCCCAGGTGATCAGCCCCAGCATTTT
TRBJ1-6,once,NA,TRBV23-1,CASSNPFYSNSPLHF,TGCGCCAGCAGTAACCCCTTCTATTCTAATTCACCCCTCCACTTT
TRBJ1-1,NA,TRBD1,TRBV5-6,CASSFALGDRENTEAFF,TGTGCCAGCAGCTTTGCCCTCGGGGACAGGGAGAACACTGAAGCTTTCTTT
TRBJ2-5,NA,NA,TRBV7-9,CASSRAGEETQYF,TGTGCCAGCAGCCGCGCAGGGGAAGAGACCCAGTACTTC
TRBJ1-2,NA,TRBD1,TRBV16,CASSQFLRGGGDGYTF,TGTGCCAGCAGCCAATTCCTTCGAGGAGGGGGCGATGGCTACACCTTC
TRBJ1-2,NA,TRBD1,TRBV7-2,CASSRTTGQGYGYTF,TGTGCCAGCAGCCGTACCACGGGACAGGGGTATGGCTACACCTTC
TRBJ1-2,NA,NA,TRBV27,CASSPSYGHGYTF,TGTGCCAGCAGTCCCTCCTATGGGCATGGCTACACCTTC
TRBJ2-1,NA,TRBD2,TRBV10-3,CAISESSLAGLYNEQFF,TGTGCCATCAGTGAGTCTTCCCTAGCGGGACTTTACAATGAGCAGTTCTTC
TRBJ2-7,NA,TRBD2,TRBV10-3,CAIRQAGGSYEQYF,TGTGCCATCAGGCAGGCGGGAGGATCCTACGAGCAGTACTTC
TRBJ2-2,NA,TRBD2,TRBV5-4,CASSADGGVTGELFF,TGTGCCAGCAGCGCAGATGGGGGGGTGACCGGGGAGCTGTTTTTT
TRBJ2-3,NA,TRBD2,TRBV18,CASSRGEYTDTQYF,TGTGCCAGCTCCCGGGGGGAGTACACAGATACGCAGTATTTT
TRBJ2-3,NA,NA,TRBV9,CASSVSQGAADTQYF,TGTGCCAGCAGCGTATCTCAAGGGGCTGCAGATACGCAGTATTTT
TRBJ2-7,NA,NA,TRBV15,CATSRGGPSYEQYF,TGTGCCACCAGCAGGGGGGGGCCTTCTTACGAGCAGTACTTC
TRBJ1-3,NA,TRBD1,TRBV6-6,CASISDRGGFGNTIYF,TGTGCCAGCATCTCGGACAGGGGCGGATTCGGAAACACCATATATTTT
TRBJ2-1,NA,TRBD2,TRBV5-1,CASSLDSGAYNEQFF,TGCGCCAGCAGCTTGGATAGCGGGGCCTACAATGAGCAGTTCTTC
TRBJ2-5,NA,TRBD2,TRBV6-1,CASRSGSGNQETQYF,TGTGCCAGCAGGAGCGGGAGCGGAAATCAAGAGACCCAGTACTTC
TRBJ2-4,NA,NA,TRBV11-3,CASSLQGKNIQYF,TGTGCCAGCAGCCTACAGGGTAAAAACATTCAGTACTTC
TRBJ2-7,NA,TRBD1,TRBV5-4,CASSRRDRDYYEQYF,TGTGCCAGCAGCCGACGGGACAGGGATTACTACGAGCAGTACTTC
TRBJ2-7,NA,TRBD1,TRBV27,CASSLTGQGLPYEQYF,TGTGCCAGCAGTTTAACCGGACAGGGGTTGCCCTACGAGCAGTACTTC
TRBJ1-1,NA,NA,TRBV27,CASSLSGTGLTEAFF,TGTGCCAGCAGTTTATCGGGTACAGGGCTGACTGAAGCTTTCTTT
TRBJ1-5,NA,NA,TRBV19,CASGALNNQPQHF,TGTGCCTCAGGGGCACTCAACAATCAGCCCCAGCATTTT
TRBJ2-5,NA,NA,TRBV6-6,CASRLGTEETQYF,TGTGCCAGCAGACTCGGGACTGAAGAGACCCAGTACTTC
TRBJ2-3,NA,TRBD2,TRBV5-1,CASSEWTSGTDTQYF,TGCGCCAGCAGCGAGTGGACTAGCGGCACAGATACGCAGTATTTT
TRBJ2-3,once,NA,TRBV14,CASSQELASPIHGTQYF,TGTGCCAGCAGCCAAGAACTGGCTAGTCCTATTCATGGTACGCAGTATTTT
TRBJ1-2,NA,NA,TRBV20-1,CSATGGLGYTF,TGCAGTGCAACAGGAGGGCTCGGCTACACCTTC
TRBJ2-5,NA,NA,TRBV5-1,CASSLEGAQETQYF,TGCGCCAGCAGCTTAGAAGGGGCCCAAGAGACCCAGTACTTC
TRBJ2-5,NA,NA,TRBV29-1,CSVPRGVGETQYF,TGCAGCGTGCCCAGGGGGGTAGGAGAGACCCAGTACTTC
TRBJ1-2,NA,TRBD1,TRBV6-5,CASTQGDGYTF,TGTGCCAGCACGCAGGGGGATGGCTACACCTTC
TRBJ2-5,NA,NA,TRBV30,CAWMVGHGETQYF,TGTGCCTGGATGGTGGGGCACGGTGAGACCCAGTACTTC
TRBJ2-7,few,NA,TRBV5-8,CASSLWDNSYEQYF,TGTGCCAGCAGCTTATGGGACAACTCCTACGAGCAGTACTTC
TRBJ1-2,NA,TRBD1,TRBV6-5,CASSYMDRGGYTF,TGTGCCAGCAGTTATATGGACAGGGGTGGCTACACCTTC
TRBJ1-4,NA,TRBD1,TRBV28,CASSSRGQGRAKLFF,TGTGCCAGCAGTAGCCGTGGACAGGGAAGGGCGAAACTGTTTTTT
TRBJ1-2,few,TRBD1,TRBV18,CASSPSRDSYNYGYTF,TGTGCCAGCTCACCATCCCGGGACAGCTATAACTATGGCTACACCTTC
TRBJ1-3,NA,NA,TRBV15,CATSRDRGGEFRNTIYF,TGTGCCACCAGCAGAGATCGGGGGGGGGAGTTTAGAAACACCATATATTTT
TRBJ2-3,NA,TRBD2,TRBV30,CAWGLAGAADTQYF,TGTGCCTGGGGACTAGCGGGAGCGGCAGATACGCAGTATTTT
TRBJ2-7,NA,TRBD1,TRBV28,CASSLGGQVPYEQYF,TGTGCCAGCAGTTTAGGGGGACAGGTTCCCTACGAGCAGTACTTC
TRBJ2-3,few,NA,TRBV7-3,CASSYDRNTDTQYF,TGTGCCAGCAGCTACGACAGGAACACAGATACGCAGTATTTT
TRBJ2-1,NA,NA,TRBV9,CASSGSRGDNEQFF,TGTGCCAGCAGCGGTAGCAGGGGTGACAATGAGCAGTTCTTC
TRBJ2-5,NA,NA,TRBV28,CASSLRGGFQETQYF,TGTGCCAGCAGCTTAAGGGGGGGTTTCCAAGAGACCCAGTACTTC
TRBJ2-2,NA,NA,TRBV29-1,CSVEGQGNTGELFF,TGCAGCGTTGAAGGGCAGGGGAATACCGGGGAGCTGTTTTTT
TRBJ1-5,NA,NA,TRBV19,CASREGKSNQPQHF,TGTGCCAGTAGGGAGGGGAAAAGCAATCAGCCCCAGCATTTT
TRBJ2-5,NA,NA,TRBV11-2,CASSLEGVETQYF,TGTGCCAGCAGCTTAGAGGGCGTGGAGACCCAGTACTTC
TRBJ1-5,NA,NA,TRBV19,CASRSQGWSNQPQHF,TGTGCCAGTAGGTCCCAGGGATGGAGCAATCAGCCCCAGCATTTT
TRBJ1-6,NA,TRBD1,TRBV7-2,CASSLGQGENSPLHF,TGTGCCAGCAGCTTAGGGCAGGGGGAAAATTCACCCCTCCACTTT
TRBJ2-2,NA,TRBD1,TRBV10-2,CASSRRGGSGQGNTGELFF,TGCGCCAGCAGTCGGAGGGGGGGTTCGGGACAGGGTAACACCGGGGAGCTGTTTTTT
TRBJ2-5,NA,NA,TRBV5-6,CASSASRETQYF,TGTGCCAGCAGCGCTAGTAGGGAGACCCAGTACTTC
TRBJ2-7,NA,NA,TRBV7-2,CASQGQAGPSDEQYF,TGTGCCTCTCAAGGCCAGGCAGGTCCAAGTGACGAGCAGTACTTC
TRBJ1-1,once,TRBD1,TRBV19,CASSTRQGSNTEAFF,TGTGCCAGTAGTACCAGACAGGGGTCGAACACTGAAGCTTTCTTT
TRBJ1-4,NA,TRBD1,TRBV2,CASEGAAASYNEKLFF,TGTGCCAGCGAGGGGGCAGCCGCGTCATATAATGAAAAACTGTTTTTT
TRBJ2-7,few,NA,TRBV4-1,CASSQANGQGYEQYF,TGCGCCAGCAGCCAAGCCAATGGGCAGGGCTACGAGCAGTACTTC